This T cell receptor (beta chain) was documented in a study of cytomegalovirus exposure and HLA in healthy donors. Germline V gene sequence: CDR1 MGHRA, CDR2 YSYEKL. The V segment lost 3 bases and the J segment 6 bases; nucleotides outside the gene matches: 23. The CDR3 spans 19 residues. Vbeta (60) and Jbeta (13) primers were used in the PCR. Generated by immunoSEQ multiplex PCR, the TCRdb table keeps only in-frame clones and is missing some. The sample lists over 150,000 clones; approximately 80% were seen once. The sample comprised PBMCs. The V and J genes are TRBV4-1 and TRBJ2-7; 7 bases map to TRBD1. This clonotype originated in a man aged 50 or older in good health and CMV-seropositive. DNA for the CDR3: TGCGCCAGCAGCCAGGATCCGCTACCCAGAGGGGGCAGAAGGTTCGAGCAGTACTTC. Its protein is CASSQDPLPRGGRRFEQYF.